The rows below give T cell receptor beta chains drawn from one sample of a study of early T cells in non-severe SARS-CoV-2 infection. Each CDR3 protein gets one entry after TCRdb re-called the 5' RACE reads with MiXCR. The sample consists of tens of thousands of distinct CDR3 sequences, approximately 5% of them appearing once. The sequenced sample was whole blood. These receptor sequences come from an adult who was a healthcare worker with PCR-confirmed SARS-CoV-2 infection or an uninfected control (not recorded which). Each CDR3 is given with its conserved first and last residue. The D gene is left open where the match is weak. The size field is filled for only some rows; it gives once, few, many or a size class.

v_call: TRBV19; j_call: TRBJ2-1; d_call: -; clone_size: few; cdr3_aa: CASSIWREGEQFF; cdr3_nt: TGTGCCAGTAGTATCTGGAGGGAAGGTGAGCAGTTCTTC
v_call: TRBV7-2; j_call: TRBJ2-1; d_call: TRBD2; clone_size: many; cdr3_aa: CASSLRTSGSHF; cdr3_nt: TGTGCCAGCAGCTTAAGGACTAGCGGGTCTCACTTC
v_call: TRBV29-1; j_call: TRBJ2-7; d_call: -; clone_size: many; cdr3_aa: CSVEDYDSYEQYF; cdr3_nt: TGCAGCGTTGAAGATTATGACTCCTACGAGCAGTACTTC
v_call: TRBV14; j_call: TRBJ2-7; d_call: -; clone_size: many; cdr3_aa: CASSLDVGSAYEQYF; cdr3_nt: TGTGCCAGCAGCCTAGACGTGGGGTCAGCCTACGAGCAGTACTTC
v_call: TRBV9; j_call: TRBJ2-3; d_call: -; clone_size: many; cdr3_aa: CASQPSPSTDTQYF; cdr3_nt: TGTGCTTCCCAGCCATCACCTAGCACAGATACGCAGTATTTT
v_call: TRBV12-3/TRBV12-4; j_call: TRBJ1-3; d_call: -; clone_size: many; cdr3_aa: CASSPGPDVGTIYF; cdr3_nt: TGTGCCAGCAGTCCTGGGCCTGATGTTGGCACCATATATTTT
v_call: TRBV6-2/TRBV6-3; j_call: TRBJ2-5; d_call: -; clone_size: -; cdr3_aa: CASSYSGAETQYF; cdr3_nt: TGTGCCAGCAGTTACTCAGGGGCCGAGACCCAGTACTTC
v_call: TRBV7-2; j_call: TRBJ1-1; d_call: -; clone_size: medium-sized; cdr3_aa: CASSGQRGTEAFF; cdr3_nt: TGTGCCAGCAGCGGACAGCGGGGCACTGAAGCTTTCTTT
v_call: TRBV14; j_call: TRBJ2-3; d_call: -; clone_size: -; cdr3_aa: CASAEGPSTDTQYF; cdr3_nt: TGTGCCAGCGCGGAAGGCCCCAGCACAGATACGCAGTATTTT
v_call: TRBV12-3/TRBV12-4; j_call: TRBJ1-6; d_call: -; clone_size: few; cdr3_aa: CASSFEGAVRGSYNSPLHF; cdr3_nt: TGTGCCAGCAGTTTTGAGGGAGCTGTAAGAGGGTCCTATAATTCACCCCTCCACTTT
v_call: TRBV20-1; j_call: TRBJ2-1; d_call: -; clone_size: many; cdr3_aa: CSAREGYNEQFF; cdr3_nt: TGCAGTGCTAGAGAGGGTTACAATGAGCAGTTCTTC
v_call: TRBV4-1; j_call: TRBJ2-1; d_call: TRBD1; clone_size: -; cdr3_aa: CASSAPGQGNEQFF; cdr3_nt: TGCGCCAGCAGCGCTCCGGGACAGGGCAATGAGCAGTTCTTC
v_call: TRBV11-2; j_call: TRBJ2-5; d_call: -; clone_size: many; cdr3_aa: CASRGQETQYF; cdr3_nt: TGTGCCAGCAGGGGGCAAGAGACCCAGTACTTC
v_call: TRBV7-8; j_call: TRBJ2-3; d_call: TRBD2; clone_size: many; cdr3_aa: CASSLNPSGGLDTQYF; cdr3_nt: TGTGCCAGCAGCTTAAACCCTAGCGGGGGGCTCGATACGCAGTATTTT
v_call: TRBV5-1; j_call: TRBJ2-1; d_call: TRBD2; clone_size: many; cdr3_aa: CASSFAYSGGSYNEQFF; cdr3_nt: TGCGCCAGCAGCTTTGCATATAGCGGGGGATCGTACAATGAGCAGTTCTTC
v_call: TRBV14; j_call: TRBJ2-5; d_call: -; clone_size: few; cdr3_aa: CASSHRLQETQYF; cdr3_nt: TGTGCCAGCAGCCATCGTCTACAAGAGACCCAGTACTTC
v_call: TRBV4-1; j_call: TRBJ2-1; d_call: -; clone_size: many; cdr3_aa: CASSQEVGQSYNEQFF; cdr3_nt: TGCGCCAGCAGCCAAGAGGTTGGGCAGTCCTACAATGAGCAGTTCTTC
v_call: TRBV5-4; j_call: TRBJ2-5; d_call: -; clone_size: few; cdr3_aa: CASSLPGLNQETQYF; cdr3_nt: TGTGCCAGCAGCTTACCGGGACTCAACCAAGAGACCCAGTACTTC
v_call: TRBV19; j_call: TRBJ2-3; d_call: -; clone_size: many; cdr3_aa: CASTEGGDTQYF; cdr3_nt: TGTGCCAGTACCGAAGGAGGGGATACGCAGTATTTT
v_call: TRBV20-1; j_call: TRBJ1-1; d_call: -; clone_size: many; cdr3_aa: CSAPPLLGAAEAFF; cdr3_nt: TGCAGTGCCCCCCCTCTGTTGGGCGCCGCTGAAGCTTTCTTT
v_call: TRBV7-2; j_call: TRBJ2-5; d_call: -; clone_size: -; cdr3_aa: CASNTPGTLRGETQYF; cdr3_nt: TGTGCCAGCAACACTCCCGGGACTCTCCGGGGAGAGACCCAGTACTTC
v_call: TRBV18; j_call: TRBJ2-1; d_call: -; clone_size: -; cdr3_aa: CASSPPAGNNEQFF; cdr3_nt: TGTGCCAGCTCACCACCGGCAGGGAACAATGAGCAGTTCTTC
v_call: TRBV20-1; j_call: TRBJ2-7; d_call: TRBD1; clone_size: few; cdr3_aa: CSAEVAGGVMYEQYF; cdr3_nt: TGCAGTGCTGAGGTAGCAGGGGGCGTGATGTACGAGCAGTACTTC
v_call: TRBV2; j_call: TRBJ1-6; d_call: TRBD1; clone_size: many; cdr3_aa: CASRTTGGWYNSPLHF; cdr3_nt: TGTGCCAGCAGGACCACAGGGGGTTGGTATAATTCACCCCTCCACTTT
v_call: TRBV6-5; j_call: TRBJ2-7; d_call: TRBD1; clone_size: many; cdr3_aa: CASSYSGFRDRVSLSYEQYF; cdr3_nt: TGTGCCAGCAGTTACTCGGGTTTCCGGGACAGGGTTAGCTTAAGCTACGAGCAGTACTTC
v_call: TRBV12-3/TRBV12-4; j_call: TRBJ2-7; d_call: -; clone_size: many; cdr3_aa: CASSLKRLSLWGQYF; cdr3_nt: TGTGCCAGCAGTTTAAAGAGACTTTCCTTGTGGGGGCAGTACTTC
v_call: TRBV12-3/TRBV12-4; j_call: TRBJ2-1; d_call: -; clone_size: medium-sized; cdr3_aa: CASSPDSTQRHNEQFF; cdr3_nt: TGTGCCAGCAGCCCCGATTCGACCCAGAGGCACAATGAGCAGTTCTTC
v_call: TRBV6-5; j_call: TRBJ2-3; d_call: -; clone_size: many; cdr3_aa: CASSYSQGGDTQYF; cdr3_nt: TGTGCCAGCAGTTACTCACAGGGCGGAGATACGCAGTATTTT
v_call: TRBV24-1; j_call: TRBJ2-2; d_call: -; clone_size: many; cdr3_aa: CATSALVGRTTKPGELFF; cdr3_nt: TGTGCCACCAGTGCCTTGGTGGGCAGGACCACCAAGCCCGGGGAGCTGTTTTTT
v_call: TRBV9; j_call: TRBJ2-4; d_call: -; clone_size: many; cdr3_aa: CASSEGLAKNIQYF; cdr3_nt: TGTGCCAGCAGCGAGGGGTTAGCCAAAAACATTCAGTACTTC
v_call: TRBV7-2; j_call: TRBJ2-1; d_call: TRBD1; clone_size: -; cdr3_aa: CASSPDRTIYGEQFF; cdr3_nt: TGTGCCAGCAGCCCGGACAGGACCATCTACGGTGAGCAGTTCTTC
v_call: TRBV7-2; j_call: TRBJ2-1; d_call: -; clone_size: -; cdr3_aa: CASSLREGEQFF; cdr3_nt: TGTGCCAGCAGCTTAAGAGAGGGTGAGCAGTTCTTC
v_call: TRBV18; j_call: TRBJ2-2; d_call: TRBD1; clone_size: many; cdr3_aa: CASSSGQGGTGELFF; cdr3_nt: TGTGCCAGCTCATCGGGACAGGGAGGCACCGGGGAGCTGTTTTTT
v_call: TRBV30; j_call: TRBJ1-1; d_call: -; clone_size: many; cdr3_aa: CAWSVYPLTEAFF; cdr3_nt: TGTGCCTGGAGTGTATATCCCCTGACTGAAGCTTTCTTT
v_call: TRBV20-1; j_call: TRBJ1-6; d_call: TRBD1; clone_size: few; cdr3_aa: CSAYGQADSPLHF; cdr3_nt: TGCAGTGCTTACGGACAGGCGGATTCACCCCTCCACTTT
v_call: TRBV20-1; j_call: TRBJ1-2; d_call: -; clone_size: many; cdr3_aa: CSAREQGSGYTF; cdr3_nt: TGCAGTGCTAGAGAGCAGGGGAGTGGCTACACCTTC
v_call: TRBV7-7; j_call: TRBJ1-6; d_call: -; clone_size: many; cdr3_aa: CASSPNRDSPLHF; cdr3_nt: TGTGCTAGCAGCCCCAACAGGGACTCACCCCTCCACTTT
v_call: TRBV6-2/TRBV6-3; j_call: TRBJ1-2; d_call: -; clone_size: -; cdr3_aa: CASRFGAVTTYGYTF; cdr3_nt: TGTGCCAGCCGATTCGGGGCAGTTACCACCTATGGCTACACCTTC
v_call: TRBV6-5; j_call: TRBJ2-3; d_call: -; clone_size: -; cdr3_aa: CASSYSLRRSTDTQYF; cdr3_nt: TGTGCCAGCAGTTACTCGCTTCGTCGGTCCACAGATACGCAGTATTTT
v_call: TRBV4-2; j_call: TRBJ2-4; d_call: TRBD2; clone_size: -; cdr3_aa: CASSQDRSGGAGNIQYF; cdr3_nt: TGTGCCAGCAGCCAAGATAGAAGCGGGGGGGCTGGGAACATTCAGTACTTC
v_call: TRBV15; j_call: TRBJ1-5; d_call: -; clone_size: many; cdr3_aa: CATSNQLTHQPQHF; cdr3_nt: TGTGCCACCAGCAACCAGCTTACCCATCAGCCCCAGCATTTT
v_call: TRBV3-1; j_call: TRBJ2-7; d_call: TRBD2; clone_size: many; cdr3_aa: CASSQGWSGGIYEQYF; cdr3_nt: TGTGCCAGCAGCCAAGGATGGAGCGGGGGGATCTACGAGCAGTACTTC
v_call: TRBV3-2; j_call: TRBJ2-3; d_call: -; clone_size: many; cdr3_aa: CASSQQGVQGKATDTQYF; cdr3_nt: TGTGCCAGCAGCCAACAGGGTGTACAGGGCAAGGCTACGGATACGCAGTATTTT
v_call: TRBV7-7; j_call: TRBJ2-3; d_call: -; clone_size: few; cdr3_aa: CASSLNPGVSDTQYF; cdr3_nt: TGTGCTAGCAGCTTAAACCCCGGAGTATCAGATACGCAGTATTTT
v_call: TRBV20-1; j_call: TRBJ2-7; d_call: -; clone_size: many; cdr3_aa: CSAMNQGGGYEQYF; cdr3_nt: TGCAGTGCTATGAATCAAGGGGGGGGCTACGAGCAGTACTTC
v_call: TRBV20-1; j_call: TRBJ2-2; d_call: TRBD2; clone_size: many; cdr3_aa: CSALRLAGNGELFF; cdr3_nt: TGCAGTGCACTTCGACTAGCGGGGAACGGGGAGCTGTTTTTT